A single TCR beta chain is shown here with its context. What it binds is unknown. The data originate from a study of T cell responses to AZD1222 COVID-19 vaccine. Study findings and constraints: No repertoire was sampled before or during the peak T cell response, only after it. Mapped onto spike, vaccine-associated CD4 TCRs spanned it and were dominant at 160-218 and 743-854. The donor group comprised mostly white British people and more females; the analysis possibly underestimated clonal diversity. Nearly half of spike-specific TCRs reportedly go after variant regions that carry no mutations.

The table came from immunoSEQ multiplex PCR; TCRdb's copy has only in-frame clones and leaves some out. The sample includes approximately 61,000 clones, about four fifths seen only once; the top ten take over 20%. The germline V gene encodes CDR1 MGHRA and CDR2 YSYEKL. Trimming pared 1 base from V and 3 bases from J, leaving 16 bases between. The CDR3 covers 16 residues. The sample here was peripheral blood, taken 28 days after the second AZD1222 dose. V usage is TRBV4-1 and J usage is TRBJ2-7; tentatively, D is TRBD1 (6 bases). This TCR derives from an adult who received the AZD1222 COVID-19 vaccine. In DNA, the CDR3 is TGCGCCAGCAGCCAAGGAAGGGGGAACCCTGACTACGAGCAGTACTTC. It encodes CASSQGRGNPDYEQYF.